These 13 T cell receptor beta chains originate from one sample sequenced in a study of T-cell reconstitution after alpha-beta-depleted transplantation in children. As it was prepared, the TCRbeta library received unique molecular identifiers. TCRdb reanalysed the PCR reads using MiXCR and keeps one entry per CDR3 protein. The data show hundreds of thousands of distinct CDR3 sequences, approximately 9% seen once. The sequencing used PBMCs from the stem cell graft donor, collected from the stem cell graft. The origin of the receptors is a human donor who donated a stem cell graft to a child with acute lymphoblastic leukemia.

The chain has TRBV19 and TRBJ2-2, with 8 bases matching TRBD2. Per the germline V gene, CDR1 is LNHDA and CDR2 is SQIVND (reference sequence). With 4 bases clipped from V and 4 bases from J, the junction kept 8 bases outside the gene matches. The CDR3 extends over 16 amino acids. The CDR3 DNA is TGTGCCAGTAGTAGCACGGGGGGGCCGCCCACCGGGGAGCTGTTTTTT. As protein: CASSSTGGPPTGELFF.

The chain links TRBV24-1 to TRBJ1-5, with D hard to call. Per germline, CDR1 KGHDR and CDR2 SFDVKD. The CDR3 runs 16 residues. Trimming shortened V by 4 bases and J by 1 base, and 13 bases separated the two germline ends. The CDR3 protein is CATSDDSSSSNQPQHF. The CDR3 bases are TGTGCCACCAGTGACGACTCGAGTAGCAGCAATCAGCCCCAGCATTTT.

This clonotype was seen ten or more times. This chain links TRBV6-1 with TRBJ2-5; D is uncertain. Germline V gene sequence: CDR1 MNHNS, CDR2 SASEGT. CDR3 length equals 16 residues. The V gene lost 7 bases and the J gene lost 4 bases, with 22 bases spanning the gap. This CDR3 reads CASTHKGATGSETQYF. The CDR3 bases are TGTGCCAGCACCCATAAAGGAGCGACTGGGTCAGAGACCCAGTACTTC.

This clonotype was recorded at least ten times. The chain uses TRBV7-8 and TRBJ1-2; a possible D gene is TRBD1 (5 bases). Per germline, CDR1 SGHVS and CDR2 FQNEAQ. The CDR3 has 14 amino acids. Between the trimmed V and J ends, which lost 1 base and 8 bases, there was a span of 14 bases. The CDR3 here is CASSLGWGMGGYTF. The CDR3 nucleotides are TGTGCCAGCAGCTTAGGTTGGGGGATGGGGGGCTACACCTTC.

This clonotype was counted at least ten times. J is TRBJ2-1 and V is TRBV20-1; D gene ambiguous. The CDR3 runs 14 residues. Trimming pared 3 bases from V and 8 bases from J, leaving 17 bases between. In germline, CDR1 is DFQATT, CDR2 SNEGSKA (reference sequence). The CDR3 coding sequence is TGCAGTGCTAGCCCCCCCTCTAGTTACGATGAGCAGTTCTTC. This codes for CSASPPSSYDEQFF.

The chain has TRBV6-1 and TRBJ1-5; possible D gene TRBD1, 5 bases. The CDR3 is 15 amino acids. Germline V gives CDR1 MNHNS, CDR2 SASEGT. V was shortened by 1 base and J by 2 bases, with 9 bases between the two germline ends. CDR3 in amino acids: CASSEGGRGNQPQHF. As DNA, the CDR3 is TGTGCCAGCAGTGAAGGGGGCCGTGGCAATCAGCCCCAGCATTTT.

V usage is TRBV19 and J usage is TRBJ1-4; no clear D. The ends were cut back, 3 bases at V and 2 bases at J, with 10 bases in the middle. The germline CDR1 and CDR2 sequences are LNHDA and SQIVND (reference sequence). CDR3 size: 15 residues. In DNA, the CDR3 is TGTGCCAGTAGTATCAGCAGCAACACTAATGAAAAACTGTTTTTT. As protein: CASSISSNTNEKLFF.

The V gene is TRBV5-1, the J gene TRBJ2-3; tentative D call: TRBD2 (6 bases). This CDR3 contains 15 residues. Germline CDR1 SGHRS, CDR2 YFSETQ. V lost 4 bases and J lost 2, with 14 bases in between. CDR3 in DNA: TGCGCCAGCAGCCGTTCGGGGGATTACACAGATACGCAGTATTTT. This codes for CASSRSGDYTDTQYF.

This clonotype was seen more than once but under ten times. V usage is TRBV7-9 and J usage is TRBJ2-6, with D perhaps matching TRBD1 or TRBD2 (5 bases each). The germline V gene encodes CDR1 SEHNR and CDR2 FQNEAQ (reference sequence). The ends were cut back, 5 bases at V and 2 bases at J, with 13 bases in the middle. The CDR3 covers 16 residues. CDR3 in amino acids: CASSVTSGPGANVLTF. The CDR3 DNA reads TGTGCCAGCAGCGTAACATCGGGGCCTGGGGCCAACGTCCTGACTTTC.

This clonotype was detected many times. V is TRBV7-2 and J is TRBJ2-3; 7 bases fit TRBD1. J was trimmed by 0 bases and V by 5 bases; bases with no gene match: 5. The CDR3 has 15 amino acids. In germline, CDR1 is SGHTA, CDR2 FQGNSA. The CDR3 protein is CASSLEGASTDTQYF. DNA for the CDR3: TGTGCCAGCAGCCTAGAGGGGGCCAGCACAGATACGCAGTATTTT.

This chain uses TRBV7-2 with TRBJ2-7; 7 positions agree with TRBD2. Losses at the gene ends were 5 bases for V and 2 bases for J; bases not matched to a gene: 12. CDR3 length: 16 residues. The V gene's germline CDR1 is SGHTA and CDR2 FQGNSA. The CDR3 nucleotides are TGTGCCAGCAGCACCTCCGGGACTAACGTCCCCTACGAGCAGTACTTC. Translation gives CASSTSGTNVPYEQYF.

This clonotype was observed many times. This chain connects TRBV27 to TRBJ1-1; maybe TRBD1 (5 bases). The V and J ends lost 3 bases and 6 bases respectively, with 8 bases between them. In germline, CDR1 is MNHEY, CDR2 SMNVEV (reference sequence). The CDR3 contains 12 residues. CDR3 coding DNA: TGTGCCAGCAGTTTGGGGGGGGCTGAAGCTTTCTTT. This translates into CASSLGGAEAFF.

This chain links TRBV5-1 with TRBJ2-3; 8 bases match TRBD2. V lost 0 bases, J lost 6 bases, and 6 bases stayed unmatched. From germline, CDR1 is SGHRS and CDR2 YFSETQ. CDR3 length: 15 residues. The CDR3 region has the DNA TGCGCCAGCAGCTTGGCAGCGGGGGCAGGGGATACGCAGTATTTT. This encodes CASSLAAGAGDTQYF.